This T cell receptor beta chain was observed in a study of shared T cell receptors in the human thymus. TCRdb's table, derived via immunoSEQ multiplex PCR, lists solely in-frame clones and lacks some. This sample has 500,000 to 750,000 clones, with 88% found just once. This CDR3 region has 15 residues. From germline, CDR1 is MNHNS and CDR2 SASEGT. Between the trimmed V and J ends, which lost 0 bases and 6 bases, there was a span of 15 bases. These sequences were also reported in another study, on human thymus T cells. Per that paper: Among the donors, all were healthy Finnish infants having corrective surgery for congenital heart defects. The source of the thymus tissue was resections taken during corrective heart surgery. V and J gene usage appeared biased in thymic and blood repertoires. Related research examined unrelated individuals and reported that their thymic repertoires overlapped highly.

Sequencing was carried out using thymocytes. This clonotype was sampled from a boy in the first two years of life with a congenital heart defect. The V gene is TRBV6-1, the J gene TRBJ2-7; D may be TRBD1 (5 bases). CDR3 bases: TGTGCCAGCAGTGAAGCGCAGGGCAGGGCAAGCGAGCAGTACTTC. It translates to CASSEAQGRASEQYF.